The 26 T cell receptor beta chains below were found in one sample sequenced in a study of response to subunit inactivated influenza vaccine. A single record per CDR3 protein comes from TCRdb applying MiXCR to the RT-PCR reads. The sample lists 650,000 to 800,000 distinct CDR3 sequences; around a sixth were seen once. The source material was PBMCs from blood, sampled 5 days after vaccination. These receptors all come from a man between 45 and 60 years old who received an inactivated influenza vaccine.

V usage is TRBV4-3 and J usage is TRBJ1-3; 11 bases agree with TRBD1. Trimming cost V 0 bases and J 0 bases; bases outside gene matches: 1. Per germline, CDR1 LGHNA and CDR2 YSLEER. The CDR3 sequence is 17 residues long. The CDR3 sequence is CASSQEGTGGSGNTIYF. Written as DNA, the CDR3 is TGCGCCAGCAGCCAAGAAGGGACAGGGGGCTCTGGAAACACCATATATTTT.

With respect to this clonotype: The junction departs from the called germline gene at one end, perhaps through a read error. The chain links TRBV6-2 or TRBV6-3 to TRBJ1-5, with no clear D. Germline-derived CDR1 and CDR2 are MNHEY and SVGEGT. This CDR3 contains 12 residues. CDR3 coding DNA: TGTGCCAGCAGTTACCCTCTTCAGACCCAGCATTTT. Amino acid sequence: CASSYPLQTQHF.

There are many counts of this clonotype. The gene calls are TRBV29-1 and TRBJ1-1; a weak D match, TRBD1 (6 bases). The CDR3 loop spans 14 amino acids. Germline CDR1 reads SQVTM; CDR2 reads ANQGSEA. The V end lost 0 bases, the J end lost 1 base, and 9 bases lay between the germline ends. CDR3 sequence reads: CSVEETQGNTEAFF. The CDR3 nucleotides are TGCAGCGTTGAAGAGACACAGGGGAACACTGAAGCTTTCTTT.

This clonotype was observed a handful of times. V gene TRBV11-2 combines with J gene TRBJ1-1; D possibly corresponds to TRBD1 (5 bases). V was clipped by 4 bases and J by 4 bases, with 16 bases between them. Per the germline V gene, CDR1 is SGHAT and CDR2 is FQNNGV. The length of the CDR3 is 15 residues. The CDR3: CASSSLKGGTTEAFF. CDR3 DNA: TGTGCCAGCAGCTCCCTCAAAGGCGGGACCACTGAAGCTTTCTTT.

The rearrangement uses TRBV28 and TRBJ2-4; tentatively, D is TRBD1 (6 bases). V shed 8 bases and J shed 0 bases, with 11 bases lying between them. Germline V lookup: CDR1 MDHEN, CDR2 SYDVKM. The CDR3 is 14 residues long. The CDR3 reads CASLGQRAKNIQYF. The CDR3 nucleotides read TGTGCCAGCCTAGGACAGAGAGCCAAAAACATTCAGTACTTC. The whole variable domain, filled in from reference TRBV28 and TRBJ2-4, reads DVKVTQSSRYLVKRTGEKVFLECVQDMDHENMFWYRQDPGLGLRLIYFSYDVKMKEKGDIPEGYSVSREKKERFSLILESASTNQTSMYLCASLGQRAKNIQYFGAGTRLSVL.

A few counts support this clonotype. The genes are TRBV6-1 and TRBJ2-7; D uncertain. Germline CDR1 MNHNS, CDR2 SASEGT. V gave up 6 bases and J gave up 2 bases, with 11 bases separating them. The CDR3 is 13 residues long. As DNA, the CDR3 is TGTGCCAGCAGGGCCAACTTACCCTACGAGCAGTACTTC. Protein product: CASRANLPYEQYF.

This clonotype was counted between two and nine times. The V gene is TRBV20-1, the J gene TRBJ1-4; D ambiguous. This CDR3 contains 13 residues. The ends were cut back, 0 bases at V and 8 bases at J, with 10 bases in the middle. Germline V gene sequence: CDR1 DFQATT, CDR2 SNEGSKA (reference sequence). The CDR3 loop reads CSARDSRGEKLFF. CDR3 in DNA: TGCAGTGCTAGAGATAGCAGAGGAGAAAAACTGTTTTTT.

This clonotype was seen a handful of times. The chain couples TRBV7-6 to TRBJ2-3; D might be TRBD1 (6 bases). CDR1 is SGHVS, CDR2 FNYEAQ, per germline. CDR3 size: 14 residues. V lost 5 bases, J lost 4 bases, and 13 bases lay in between. The CDR3 DNA sequence: TGTGCCAGCAGCATCGACACAGGGTCAGATACGCAGTATTTT. Protein sequence: CASSIDTGSDTQYF.

This clonotype was seen more than once but under ten times. The chain carries TRBV9 and TRBJ2-3; TRBD2 might be the D (5 bases). Trimming removed 1 base from V and 4 bases from J, with 10 bases in between. The germline V gene encodes CDR1 SGDLS and CDR2 YYNGEE. This CDR3 comprises 14 residues. Here the CDR3 DNA reads TGTGCCAGCAGCGTAAGTCCGGGATCAGATACGCAGTATTTT. As protein: CASSVSPGSDTQYF. The variable domain in full, with the rest retrieved from reference TRBV9 and TRBJ2-3, is DSGVTQTPKHLITATGQRVTLRCSPRSGDLSVYWYQQSLDQGLQFLIQYYNGEERAKGNILERFSAQQFPDLHSELNLSSLELGDSALYFCASSVSPGSDTQYFGPGTRLTVL.

This clonotype was counted many times. This chain connects TRBV29-1 to TRBJ2-3, with 7 bases fitting TRBD1. Trimming removed 0 bases from V and 2 bases from J; junction bases left unmatched: 8. This CDR3 contains 16 residues. Germline values: CDR1 SQVTM, CDR2 ANQGSEA. CDR3: CSVEDLARGITDTQYF. In nucleotides, the CDR3 is TGCAGCGTTGAAGACCTGGCCAGGGGGATCACAGATACGCAGTATTTT.

This clonotype was recorded many times. The chain joins TRBV6-5 to TRBJ1-1; D unresolved. The V and J ends lost 0 bases and 8 bases respectively, with 10 bases between them. CDR3 length: 13 residues. Germline lookup yields CDR1 MNHEY and CDR2 SVGAGI. CDR3 sequence reads: CASSYSTRGEAFF. The CDR3 DNA reads as TGTGCCAGCAGTTACTCGACGAGAGGCGAAGCTTTCTTT.

This clonotype showed up many times. The J gene is TRBJ1-2, the V gene TRBV20-1, with TRBD1 identical over 10 bases. The germline CDR1 and CDR2 sequences are DFQATT and SNEGSKA (reference sequence). The CDR3 length is 14 residues. V lost 3 bases to trimming and J lost 7 bases; unmatched junction nucleotides: 8. Written as DNA, the CDR3 is TGCAGTGCTAGGGAGGGACAGGGGTTTTTTGGCTACACCTTC. Translated: CSAREGQGFFGYTF.

This clonotype occurred many times. The chain has TRBV12-3 or TRBV12-4 and TRBJ2-1; D call uncertain. The CDR3 length is 15 residues. Trimming shortened V by 4 bases and J by 0 bases, and 10 bases separated the two germline ends. The CDR3 DNA reads TGTGCCAGCAGTTCTCAGCTGAGCTCCTACAATGAGCAGTTCTTC. The encoded protein is CASSSQLSSYNEQFF.

The CDR3 nucleotides read TGTGCCACTAGGGTTACTAGCGGGAGGTGGGCAGATACGCAGTATTTT. It is translated as CATRVTSGRWADTQYF. The chain has TRBV10-3 and TRBJ2-3; 12 bases map to TRBD2. Germline CDR1 ENHRY, CDR2 SYGVKD. CDR3 length equals 16 residues. The trim removed 10 bases at V and 4 bases at J, leaving 12 bases unmatched.

This clonotype was observed a handful of times. The chain links TRBV20-1 to TRBJ2-1, with D possibly matching TRBD2 (5 bases). Trimming pared 5 bases from V and 4 bases from J, leaving 15 bases between. The CDR3 sequence is 14 residues long. The germline V gene has CDR1 DFQATT and CDR2 SNEGSKA (reference sequence). The CDR3 nucleotides read TGCAGTGCTGAAGAGGGAGCCCAATACAATGAGCAGTTCTTC. It encodes CSAEEGAQYNEQFF.

This clonotype appeared a few times. The chain is built from TRBV12-3 or TRBV12-4 and TRBJ1-1; 8 bases are a match to TRBD1. The CDR3 is 13 amino acids. With 7 bases clipped from V and 11 bases from J, the junction kept 12 bases outside the gene matches. Here the CDR3 DNA reads TGTGCCAGCAATCTCGGACAGGGAGGTCGGGCTTTCTTT. This codes for CASNLGQGGRAFF.

This chain joins TRBV6-1 and TRBJ2-1; TRBD1 agrees at 8 bases. The CDR3 covers 14 residues. Germline assignment: CDR1 MNHNS and CDR2 SASEGT. Here the CDR3 reads CVISAGGNYNEQFF. The CDR3 DNA is TGTGTCATCAGCGCAGGGGGCAACTACAATGAGCAGTTCTTC.

The CDR3 bases are TGTGCCAGCAGCCCCGCGTTAGGTACGCAGTATTTT. Translation: CASSPALGTQYF. The chain recombines TRBV12-3 or TRBV12-4 with TRBJ2-3, with unresolved D. V gave up 6 bases and J gave up 8 bases, with 12 bases separating them. This CDR3 has 12 amino acids.

This clonotype was detected only a few times. The junction does not match germline at one end; this may be a read error. This chain connects TRBV15 to TRBJ2-6; D is uncertain. Germline V lookup: CDR1 LNHNV, CDR2 YYDKDF (reference sequence). This CDR3 spans 17 amino acids. CDR3 sequence reads: CATTRGSPRSGANVLTF. CDR3 in DNA: TGTGCCACCACCAGAGGCTCCCCACGCTCTGGGGCCAACGTCCTGACTTTC. The complete variable domain, with remaining parts taken from reference TRBV15 and TRBJ2-6, reads DAMVIQNPRYQVTQFGKPVTLSCSQTLNHNVMYWYQQKSSQAPKLLFHYYDKDFNNEADTPDNFQSRRPNTSFCFLDIRSPGLGDTAMYLCATTRGSPRSGANVLTFGAGSRLTVL.

This clonotype turned up a few times. The chain combines TRBV20-1 with TRBJ2-7; D might be TRBD1 or TRBD2, each matching 5 bases. Germline V lookup: CDR1 DFQATT, CDR2 SNEGSKA (reference sequence). V dropped 0 bases and J dropped 3 bases, with 18 bases sitting between them. The CDR3 consists of 16 residues. The CDR3: CSARDLSGQGIYEQYF. For the CDR3, the DNA is TGCAGTGCTAGAGATCTCAGCGGCCAGGGTATCTACGAGCAGTACTTC.

A few counts support this clonotype. The chain employs TRBV7-8 and TRBJ2-1, with D possibly TRBD2 on 6 matching bases. Per the germline V gene, CDR1 is SGHVS and CDR2 is FQNEAQ. V lost 2 bases and J lost 9, with 23 bases in between. The CDR3 extends over 17 amino acids. CDR3 sequence (DNA): TGTGCCAGCAGCTTAAGCCAAGTGCGGGGAGGTCACGGTGAGCAGTTCTTC. This encodes CASSLSQVRGGHGEQFF. Full variable domain (missing parts from reference TRBV7-8 and TRBJ2-1): GAGVSQSPRYKVAKRGQDVALRCDPISGHVSLFWYQQALGQGPEFLTYFQNEAQLDKSGLPSDRFFAERPEGSVSTLKIQRTQQEDSAVYLCASSLSQVRGGHGEQFFGPGTRLTVL.

A few counts support this clonotype. The chain uses TRBV10-3 and TRBJ1-2, with 8 positions matching TRBD1. V lost 10 bases, J lost 4 bases, and 8 bases stayed unmatched. There are 13 residues in the CDR3. Germline CDR1 is ENHRY and CDR2 is SYGVKD. The CDR3 DNA sequence: TGTGCCACCGGACAGGGAGGTACCTATGGCTACACCTTC. Translation gives CATGQGGTYGYTF.

The V call is TRBV20-1, the J call TRBJ1-6; no firm D call. Deletions cut 6 bases from V and 0 bases from J, with 21 bases between. Germline-derived CDR1 and CDR2 are DFQATT and SNEGSKA (reference sequence). The CDR3 covers 18 residues. The DNA for the CDR3 is TGCAGTGCCGGGGAGAGAAGGGCTACCTCCTCCTATAATTCACCCCTCCACTTT. It translates to CSAGERRATSSYNSPLHF.

This chain connects TRBV27 to TRBJ2-5; the match to TRBD1 covers 7 bases. The germline gives CDR1 MNHEY, CDR2 SMNVEV (reference sequence). CDR3 size: 15 residues. After removal of 10 bases from V and 0 bases from J, the junction contained 11 bases not matched to a gene. Written as DNA, the CDR3 is TGTGCCATCTCCCTACTGGGACAGAACCAAGAGACCCAGTACTTC. Encoded protein: CAISLLGQNQETQYF.

The DNA of the CDR3 is TGCGCCAGCAGCCAAGAAAAGCGGGGATCCTACGAGCAGTACTTC. Translated, it gives CASSQEKRGSYEQYF. V gene TRBV4-3 combines with J gene TRBJ2-7; 7 positions match TRBD2. The trim removed 0 bases at V and 1 base at J, leaving 3 bases unmatched. There are 15 residues in the CDR3. Germline CDR1 and CDR2: LGHNA and YSLEER.

The V call is TRBV20-1, the J call TRBJ2-7, with 7 bases fitting TRBD1. The germline V gene encodes CDR1 DFQATT and CDR2 SNEGSKA (reference sequence). This CDR3 is 14 amino acids long. V trimming: 6 bases; J trimming: 3 bases; junction bases outside the gene matches: 11. The CDR3 spells CSARPHQGVYEQYF. DNA for the CDR3: TGCAGTGCCCGACCTCATCAGGGGGTCTACGAGCAGTACTTC.